This T cell receptor beta chain was captured by sequencing in a study of shared clonotypes between healthy human individuals (dated by TCRdb to the early 2020s). About the investigation overall: Two women and a few men aged 18 to 49 years were included in the cohort. To estimate repertoire size and how much clonotypes are shared between individuals, the study performed deep sequencing of blood TCR repertoires from roughly five healthy adults. For each donor, three plates each were used for CD4 naive and CD4 memory, two plates were used for CD8 naive, and one plate was used for CD8 memory. To increase sequencing depth and limit assay-specific biases, TCR repertoire library preparation and sequencing were carried out by different laboratories using diverse techniques. Between about 0.8 and 9 billion PBMCs per donor were obtained by leukapheresis. General findings and caveats noted by the study authors: Sharing across four donors was observed for about 5% of naive CD4, about 4% of naive CD8, 2% to 2.5% of memory CD4, and roughly 0.4% of memory CD8 clonotypes. The genetic and exposure-history diversity represented was limited by the small number of donors. Even with the large sequencing depth, rarefaction of the sorted-subset datasets indicated that sequencing was incomplete. Higher generation probabilities were observed for clonotypes shared by all four sorted-subset donors than for non-shared clonotypes. Estimated clonotype richness was generally larger for naive than for memory subsets. Pairwise subsampling indicated that sequencing depth was expected to affect the degree of clonotype sharing among donors. Sampling was restricted to blood, and TCR repertoires in tissues likely differ from the TCR repertoires found in blood.

Using the deep immunoSEQ assay, multiplex PCR amplified TCR CDR3 regions from genomic DNA. Extracted genomic DNA from each cell subset was distributed evenly across all wells of several immunoSEQ 96-well plates, and each plate was treated as a replicate. For sorted subsets, around 200 ng genomic DNA, equal to 25,000 to 35,000 T cell genomes, was loaded into each replicate PCR. Purified libraries were quantified with a Qubit 3.0 fluorometer, sized on a Bioanalyzer 2100, and re-quantified with the KAPA Library Quantification kit. A separate single-read 150-cycle Illumina NextSeq 550 flow cell was used to sequence each immunoSEQ 96-well plate. On the authors' methods: The immunoSEQ output contained only junctional sequences without quality scores, so filtering could not match that applied to full-length reads. Sequences were annotated with PyIR, a Python wrapper for IgBLAST v1.9, and V/J genes and CDR3 were assigned using IMGT germline references. Any read was removed if the V/J assignment was weak (E-value above 1e-6), the CDR3 was missing, or the read contained stop codons, out-of-frame junctions, or ambiguous translated residues. V3J clonotypes were defined by identical inferred V gene, J gene, and CDR3 amino acid sequence. To compute the percentage overlap between repertoires, the number of shared unique clonotypes was divided by the size of the smaller repertoire. Repertoire richness was assessed with RTK rarefaction, the Chao1 estimator, and Recon v2.1 estimates of unobserved clonotypes. Generation probabilities were computed with OLGA for all TCRbeta clonotypes obtained by the gDNA method from a few donors. What TCRdb holds here is the immuneACCESS table cut down to in-frame rearrangements. Part of the clones is not present; checked against another copy, under half of the missing clones reflect an unresolved V gene, and the others are unexplained. The V and J calls and clone size are taken from that table; D and trimming were inferred from the DNA. The sample table records under 2.5 million clones; around 90% of these occur just once. The ten largest clones capture 0.37% of the sample.

The donors were healthy, HIV-negative adults with no recently reported acute infections or vaccinations. All donors were Caucasian adults living in Nashville, Tennessee, USA. Magnetic negative selection was used to enrich CD4+ T cells, after which naive cells were positively selected on CD45RA and the negative fraction became the memory subset. Blood was obtained by leukapheresis, after which PBMCs were separated by Ficoll-Histopaque density gradient centrifugation and cryopreserved in liquid nitrogen vapor phase. Purity and quantity of every magnetically sorted T cell population were checked by analytical flow cytometry. Genomic DNA was isolated from each sorted fraction and quantified by UV absorbance on a Nanodrop 2000c. A note on this clone: The antigen it binds to is not known. No much larger clone exists at a distance of one base, and base qualities are not known.

CDR1 and CDR2, looked up from the germline V gene, are LGHNA and YSLEER. Trimming leaves V shorter by 4 bases and J shorter by 0 bases, with the junction holding 5 bases beyond the gene matches. The CDR3 numbers 16 residues from cysteine through phenylalanine. Only the CDR3 part of the read is kept: 48 bases, read in frame from the first base. Here the chain combines TRBV4-3 and TRBJ2-2; 7 bases in between match TRBD2. The sequence came from a man aged 18 to 29 in good health. Some clones in this sample may be carry-over from other donors' samples. The sequencing input was naive CD4+ T cells from PBMCs. The cell subset or site label, as the study defines it: CD45RA+ positively selected. The nucleotide sequence reads as follows: TGCGCCAGCAGCCCACGAGCGGGGACGAACACCGGGGAGCTGTTTTTT. Translated, it gives CASSPRAGTNTGELFF.